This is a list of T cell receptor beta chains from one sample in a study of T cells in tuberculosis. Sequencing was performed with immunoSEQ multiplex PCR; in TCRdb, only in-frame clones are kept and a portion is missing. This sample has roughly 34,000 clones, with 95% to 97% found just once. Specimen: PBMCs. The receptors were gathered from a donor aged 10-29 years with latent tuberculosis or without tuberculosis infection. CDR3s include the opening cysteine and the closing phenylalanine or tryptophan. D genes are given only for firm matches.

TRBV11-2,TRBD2,CASSPGTSLVYEQYF
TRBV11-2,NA,CASSLIGGKEGYTF
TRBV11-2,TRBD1,CASSSTRTTGAYGYTF
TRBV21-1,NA,CASSKEQGQNIQYF
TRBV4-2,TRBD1,CASSRTDRETGELFF
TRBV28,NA,CASTVAGNTIYF
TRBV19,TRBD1,CASSHRDREAGELFF
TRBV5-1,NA,CASSPGGTEAGNTIYF
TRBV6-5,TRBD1,CASSYSIDRVGTEAFF
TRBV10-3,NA,CAISEEGTLRTEAFF
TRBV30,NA,CAWSLRGERGQPQHF
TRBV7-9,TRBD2,CASSLRSLAGLETQYF
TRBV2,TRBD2,CASSRTSGGPRNTGELFF
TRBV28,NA,CASSSYTEAFF
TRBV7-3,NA,CASSLNTGRGQETQYF
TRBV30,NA,CAWTTRERYEQYF
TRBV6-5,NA,CASRSDLLAKNIQYF
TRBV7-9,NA,CASTAPGKADTQYF
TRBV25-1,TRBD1,CASSGGGRGLGYGYTF
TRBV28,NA,CASSPGAITGSYNEQFF
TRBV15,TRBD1,CATSTTPGLQGEQFF
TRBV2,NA,CASRTLVRPETQYF
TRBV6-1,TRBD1,CASSSTGETYEQYF
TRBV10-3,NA,CAISDRLTNTEAFF
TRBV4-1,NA,CASSQAATAYEQYF
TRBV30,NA,CAWIRQGNTIYF
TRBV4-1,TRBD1,CASSLRLGTGLPNYGYTF
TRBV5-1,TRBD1,CASSFGQGSDTQYF
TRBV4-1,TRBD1,CASSQDGQADEKLFF
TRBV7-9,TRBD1,CASSLAMGQGTEAFF
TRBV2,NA,CASSEGNLNSGDTQYF
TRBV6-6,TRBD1,CASSTRDSDEAFF
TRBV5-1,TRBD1,CASSSWTGQETQYF